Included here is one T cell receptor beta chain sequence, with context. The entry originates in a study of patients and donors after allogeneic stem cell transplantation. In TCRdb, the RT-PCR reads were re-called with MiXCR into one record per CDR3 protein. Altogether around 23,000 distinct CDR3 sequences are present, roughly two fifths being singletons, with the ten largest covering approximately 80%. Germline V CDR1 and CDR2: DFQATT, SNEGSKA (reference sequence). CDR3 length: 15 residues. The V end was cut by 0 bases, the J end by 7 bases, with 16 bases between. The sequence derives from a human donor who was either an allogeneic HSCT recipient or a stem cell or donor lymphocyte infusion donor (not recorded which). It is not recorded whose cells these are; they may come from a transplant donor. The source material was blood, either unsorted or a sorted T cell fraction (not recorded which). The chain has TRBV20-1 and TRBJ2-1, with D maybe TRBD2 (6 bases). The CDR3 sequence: CSARDAAGTGNEQFF. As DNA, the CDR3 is TGCAGTGCTAGAGATGCGGCGGGAACGGGGAATGAGCAGTTCTTC.